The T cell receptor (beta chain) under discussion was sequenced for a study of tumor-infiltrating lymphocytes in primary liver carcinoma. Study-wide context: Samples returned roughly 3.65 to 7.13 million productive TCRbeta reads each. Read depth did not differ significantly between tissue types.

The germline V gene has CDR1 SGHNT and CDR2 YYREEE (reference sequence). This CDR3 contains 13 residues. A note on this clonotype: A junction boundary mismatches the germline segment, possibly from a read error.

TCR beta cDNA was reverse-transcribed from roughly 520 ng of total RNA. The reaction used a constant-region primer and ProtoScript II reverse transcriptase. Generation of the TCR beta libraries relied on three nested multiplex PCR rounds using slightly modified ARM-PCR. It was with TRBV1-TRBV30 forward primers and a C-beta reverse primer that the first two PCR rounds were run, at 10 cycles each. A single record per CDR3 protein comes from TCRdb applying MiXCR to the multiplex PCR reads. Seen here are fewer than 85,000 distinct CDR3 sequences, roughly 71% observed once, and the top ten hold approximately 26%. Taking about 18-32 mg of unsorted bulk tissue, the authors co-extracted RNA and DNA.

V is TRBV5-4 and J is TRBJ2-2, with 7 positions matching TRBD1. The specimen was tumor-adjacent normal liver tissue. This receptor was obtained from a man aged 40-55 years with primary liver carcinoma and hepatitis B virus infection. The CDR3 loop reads CTSRGMGTGEPFF. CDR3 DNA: TGTACCAGCAGGGGGATGGGGACCGGGGAGCCGTTTTTT.